The 4 T cell receptor beta chains listed next were all sequenced from one sample in a study of blood T cells in healthy people across ages. Together with a sample-barcoded 5' primer, a J-beta primer mix was included in a second PCR lasting roughly 6 to 12 cycles. MiXCR was run by TCRdb on the 5' RACE reads, yielding one entry per CDR3 protein. Of approximately 1,700,000 distinct CDR3 sequences listed, about 39% are singletons. The material sequenced was blood. Receptors originate from a human donor in good health.

This chain connects TRBV4-1 to TRBJ2-1, with D possibly being TRBD2 (5 bases). Per the germline V gene, CDR1 is MGHRA and CDR2 is YSYEKL. The V and J ends lost 1 base and 4 bases respectively, with 11 bases between them. CDR3 length: 15 residues. Written as DNA, the CDR3 is TGCGCCAGCAGCCAAGGGCCAAGCGGTTACAATGAGCAGTTCTTC. Translated, it gives CASSQGPSGYNEQFF.

The chain uses TRBV6-6 and TRBJ2-1; the D gene is possibly TRBD1 (6 bases). In germline, CDR1 is MNHNY, CDR2 SVGAGI (reference sequence). V lost 5 bases to trimming and J lost 4 bases, with 12 bases between them. This CDR3 spans 14 amino acids. CDR3 sequence (DNA): TGTGCCAGCAGTAAAGGGACATTGTACAATGAGCAGTTCTTC. Translating it yields CASSKGTLYNEQFF.

The table lists this clonotype with a count of one. Written as DNA, the CDR3 is TGTGCCAGCAAGAGATGGGGACACATCTACGAGCAGTACTTC. It translates to CASKRWGHIYEQYF. The V call is TRBV12-3 or TRBV12-4, the J call TRBJ2-4; D is perhaps TRBD1 (6 bases). Judging by the DNA end, TRBJ2-7 fits better; the J call may be wrong. This CDR3 is built from 14 residues.

V and J are TRBV7-9 and TRBJ1-4; D possibly corresponds to TRBD1 (5 bases). CDR1 and CDR2 from the germline V gene are SEHNR and FQNEAQ (reference sequence). The CDR3 extends over 14 amino acids. Trimming pared 5 bases from V and 8 bases from J, leaving 15 bases between. The DNA for the CDR3 is TGTGCCAGCAGCCTGACCCTGGGGGAAGAAAAACTGTTTTTT. This encodes CASSLTLGEEKLFF. Full variable domain (rest looked up from reference TRBV7-9 and TRBJ1-4): DTGVSQNPRHKITKRGQNVTFRCDPISEHNRLYWYRQTLGQGPEFLTYFQNEAQLEKSRLLSDRFSAERPKGSFSTLEIQRTEQGDSAMYLCASSLTLGEEKLFFGSGTQLSVL.